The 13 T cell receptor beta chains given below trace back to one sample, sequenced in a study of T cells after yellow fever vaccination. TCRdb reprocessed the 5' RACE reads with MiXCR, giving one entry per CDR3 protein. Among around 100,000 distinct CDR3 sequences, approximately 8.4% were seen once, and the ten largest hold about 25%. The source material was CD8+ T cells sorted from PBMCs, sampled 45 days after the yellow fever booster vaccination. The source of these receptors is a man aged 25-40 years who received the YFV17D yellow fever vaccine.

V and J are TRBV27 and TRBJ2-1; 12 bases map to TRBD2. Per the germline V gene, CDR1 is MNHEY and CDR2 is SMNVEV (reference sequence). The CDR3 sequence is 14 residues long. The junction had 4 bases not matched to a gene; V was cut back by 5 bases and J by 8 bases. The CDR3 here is CASSPRLAGDEQFF. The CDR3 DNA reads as TGTGCCAGCAGTCCACGACTAGCGGGAGATGAGCAGTTCTTC.

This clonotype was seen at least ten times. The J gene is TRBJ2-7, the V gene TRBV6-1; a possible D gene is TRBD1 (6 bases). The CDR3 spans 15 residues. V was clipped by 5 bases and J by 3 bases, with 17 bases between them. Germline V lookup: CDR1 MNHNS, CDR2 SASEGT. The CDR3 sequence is CASSRWDKVDYEQYF. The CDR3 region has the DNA TGTGCCAGCAGTAGATGGGACAAAGTTGACTACGAGCAGTACTTC.

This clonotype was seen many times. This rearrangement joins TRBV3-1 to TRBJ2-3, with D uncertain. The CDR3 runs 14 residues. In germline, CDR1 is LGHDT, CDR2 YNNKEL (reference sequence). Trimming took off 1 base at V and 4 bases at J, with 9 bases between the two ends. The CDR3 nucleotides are TGTGCCAGCAGCCAAGTACTGGGCGCAGATACGCAGTATTTT. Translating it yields CASSQVLGADTQYF.

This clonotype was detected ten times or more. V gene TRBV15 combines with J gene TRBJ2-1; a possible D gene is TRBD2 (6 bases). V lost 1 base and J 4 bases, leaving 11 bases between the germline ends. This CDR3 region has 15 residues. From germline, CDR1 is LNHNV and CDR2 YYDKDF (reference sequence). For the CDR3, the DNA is TGTGCCACCAGCAGAGTAGCGGAGATATACAATGAGCAGTTCTTC. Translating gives CATSRVAEIYNEQFF.

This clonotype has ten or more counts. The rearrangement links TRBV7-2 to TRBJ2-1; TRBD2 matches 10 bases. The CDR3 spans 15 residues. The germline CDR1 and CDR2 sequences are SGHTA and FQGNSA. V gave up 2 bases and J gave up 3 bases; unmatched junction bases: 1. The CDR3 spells CASSLLAGDYNEQFF. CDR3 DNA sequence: TGTGCCAGCAGCTTACTAGCGGGAGACTACAATGAGCAGTTCTTC.

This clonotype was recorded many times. For the CDR3, the DNA is TGCAGCGTTGACTCGGATACTTCCTACGAGCAGTACTTC. Protein product: CSVDSDTSYEQYF. V usage is TRBV29-1 and J usage is TRBJ2-7; D uncertain. CDR3 length: 13 amino acids. Trimming took 3 bases from V and 1 from J, leaving 10 bases between them. CDR1 and CDR2 from the germline V gene are SQVTM and ANQGSEA.

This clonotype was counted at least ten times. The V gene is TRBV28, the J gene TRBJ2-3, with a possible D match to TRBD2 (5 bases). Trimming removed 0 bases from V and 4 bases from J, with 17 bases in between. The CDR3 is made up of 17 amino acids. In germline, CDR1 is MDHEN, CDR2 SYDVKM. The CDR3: CASSLWSSVGRPDTQYF. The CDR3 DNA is TGTGCCAGCAGTTTATGGAGTAGCGTCGGCCGACCAGATACGCAGTATTTT.

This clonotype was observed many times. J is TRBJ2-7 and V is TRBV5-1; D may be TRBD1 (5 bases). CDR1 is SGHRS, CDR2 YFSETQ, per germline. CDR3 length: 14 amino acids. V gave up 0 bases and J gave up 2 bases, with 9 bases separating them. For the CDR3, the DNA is TGCGCCAGCAGCTTGGTAAGGGGTCCCTACGAGCAGTACTTC. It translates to CASSLVRGPYEQYF.

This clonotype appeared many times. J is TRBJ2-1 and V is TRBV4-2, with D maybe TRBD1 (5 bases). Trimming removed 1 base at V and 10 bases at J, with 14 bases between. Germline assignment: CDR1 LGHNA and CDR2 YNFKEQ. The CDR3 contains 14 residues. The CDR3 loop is CASSQVGASEEQFF. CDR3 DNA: TGTGCCAGCAGCCAAGTTGGGGCTTCGGAGGAGCAGTTCTTC.

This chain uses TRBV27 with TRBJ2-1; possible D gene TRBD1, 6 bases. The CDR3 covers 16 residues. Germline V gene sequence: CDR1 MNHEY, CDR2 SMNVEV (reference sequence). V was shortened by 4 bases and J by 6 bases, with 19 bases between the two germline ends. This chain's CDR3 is CASSSPPMTGPNEQFF. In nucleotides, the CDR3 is TGTGCCAGCAGTTCCCCCCCGATGACAGGTCCCAATGAGCAGTTCTTC.

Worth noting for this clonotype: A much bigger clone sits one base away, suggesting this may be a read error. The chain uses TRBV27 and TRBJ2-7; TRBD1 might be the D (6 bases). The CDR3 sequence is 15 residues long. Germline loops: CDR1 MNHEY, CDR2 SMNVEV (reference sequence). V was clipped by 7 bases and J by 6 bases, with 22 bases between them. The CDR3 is CASIKSGTRLAEQYF. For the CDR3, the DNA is TGTGCCAGCATCAAATCCGGGACAAGGCTTGCCGAGCAGTACTTC.

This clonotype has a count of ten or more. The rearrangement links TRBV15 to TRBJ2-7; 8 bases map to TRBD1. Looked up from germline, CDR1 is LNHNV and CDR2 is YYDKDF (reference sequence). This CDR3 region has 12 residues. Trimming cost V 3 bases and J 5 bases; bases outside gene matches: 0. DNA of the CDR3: TGTGCCACCAGCAGGACAGGGGACGAGCAGTACTTC. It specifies CATSRTGDEQYF. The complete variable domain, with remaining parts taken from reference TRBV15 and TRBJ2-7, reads DAMVIQNPRYQVTQFGKPVTLSCSQTLNHNVMYWYQQKSSQAPKLLFHYYDKDFNNEADTPDNFQSRRPNTSFCFLDIRSPGLGDTAMYLCATSRTGDEQYFGPGTRLTVT.

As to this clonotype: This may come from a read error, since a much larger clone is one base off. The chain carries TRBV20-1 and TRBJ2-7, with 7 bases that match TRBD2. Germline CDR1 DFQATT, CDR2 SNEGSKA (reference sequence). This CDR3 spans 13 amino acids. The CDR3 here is CSAQTGGSYQQYF. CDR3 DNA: TGCAGTGCTCAAACGGGAGGTTCCTACCAGCAGTACTTC.